This T cell receptor (beta chain) was captured by sequencing in a study of control samples from healthy donors and cancer patients. V lost 2 bases to trimming and J lost 7 bases; unmatched junction nucleotides: 8. CDR3 length equals 17 residues. Germline V gene lookup returns CDR1 SGHTA and CDR2 FQGNSA. Profiled with immunoSEQ multiplex PCR; TCRdb holds only in-frame clones, not every one. This table has about 55,000 clones, approximately 95% appearing once. A word on this clone: This sample includes further DNA sequences coding for the same CDR3.

The TCR sequence derives from a woman aged 18 to 35 in good health. Specimen: blood. The gene calls are TRBV7-2 and TRBJ2-2, with 12 bases that match TRBD2. The CDR3 sequence is CASSLLAGGPGNGELFF. The CDR3 bases are TGTGCCAGCAGCTTACTAGCGGGGGGGCCAGGTAACGGGGAGCTGTTTTTT.